The clone carrying this T cell receptor (beta chain) was recorded many times. What it recognizes is unknown. This sample is drawn from a study of CD8 T cells in ankylosing spondylitis. Study results and limitations: Reports of some motif variants in reactive arthritis synovial fluid and blood predate this one.

This CDR3 has 16 amino acids. The germline V gene encodes CDR1 DFQATT and CDR2 SNEGSKA (reference sequence). V shed 5 bases, J shed 5 bases, and the junction held 14 bases outside the gene matches. Making use of molecular barcodes, quantitative 5'-RACE generated TCR beta libraries. TCRdb fed the 5' RACE reads into MiXCR, producing one record per CDR3 protein. The top ten clones hold 16% of a sample with roughly 190,000 distinct CDR3 sequences, around 13% of them seen once. The sequence was collected from a male donor with ankylosing spondylitis or in good health (not recorded which). Sequences were obtained from blood, either unsorted or a sorted T cell fraction (not recorded which). This sequence joins TRBV20-1 and TRBJ2-7; 11 bases map to TRBD2. CDR3 sequence reads: CSAQQLGGLAVDEQYF. CDR3 DNA sequence: TGCAGTGCTCAACAGTTGGGGGGACTAGCGGTAGACGAGCAGTACTTC.